These T cell receptor beta chains were read from a single sample in a study of Ad26.COV2.S vaccination and SARS-CoV-2 variants. The repertoire was sequenced with immunoSEQ multiplex PCR; TCRdb's copy has only in-frame clones and lacks some. The table has 300,000 to 400,000 clones, 70% to 90% seen once; the top ten hold about 3.3%. Specimen: peripheral blood, collected in a trial of Ad26.COV2.S vaccine versus placebo. Receptors were obtained from a person between 18 and 65 years old who received the Ad26.COV2.S COVID-19 vaccine or a placebo. Both conserved end residues are part of each CDR3. Fields, in order: V gene, D gene, J gene, clone size, CDR3 length, CDR3 DNA, CDR3 protein. The D gene is left open where the match is weak. Size is omitted from some rows. Given values are once, few, many or a class for expanded clones.

>TRBV15|TRBD1|TRBJ2-5|NA|13
TGTGCCACCAGCAGGGACAGGGGAGAGACCCAGTACTTC
CATSRDRGETQYF
>TRBV5-8|NA|TRBJ2-7|NA|13
TGTGCCAGCAGTTCGGGGCCCTTCTACGAGCAGTACTTC
CASSSGPFYEQYF
>TRBV6-5|NA|TRBJ1-2|few|13
TGTGCCAGCAGTCGTCCGGCTCTAGGAGGCTACACCTTC
CASSRPALGGYTF
>TRBV7-9|NA|TRBJ1-5|NA|15
TGTGCCAGCAGCAGCGATGGCCGGGGTGGTCAGCCCCAGCATTTT
CASSSDGRGGQPQHF
>TRBV14|TRBD2|TRBJ2-1|NA|14
TGTGCCAGCAGCCATGGACTAGTTTCCGGGACCTCGGTCTTC
CASSHGLVSGTSVF
>TRBV19|TRBD1|TRBJ1-4|NA|13
TGTGCCACCAGGGACAGGGGAAATGAAAAACTGTTTTTT
CATRDRGNEKLFF
>TRBV24-1|NA|TRBJ1-4|NA|17
TGTGCCACCAGTGAAGTTCACAGAAAGCCTCATAATGAAAAACTGTTTTTT
CATSEVHRKPHNEKLFF
>TRBV30|TRBD1|TRBJ2-1|NA|13
TGTGCCTCAATCGGACAGGGGATGAATGAGCAGTTCTTC
CASIGQGMNEQFF
>TRBV6-2/TRBV6-3|TRBD1|TRBJ1-6|NA|15
TGTGCCAGCAGTTACTCGGGACAGGTAGCTTCACCCCTCCACTTT
CASSYSGQVASPLHF
>TRBV10-3|NA|TRBJ2-3|NA|13
TGTGCCGCGGAACCTAGCGGCACAGATACGCAGTATTTT
CAAEPSGTDTQYF
>TRBV10-2|NA|TRBJ1-4|many|13
TGCGCCACCACCAGGGGTACCAATGAAAAACTGTTTTTT
CATTRGTNEKLFF
>TRBV19|TRBD1|TRBJ2-7|NA|15
TGTGCCAGTAGTTTCGGGACAGCCAGCTCCTACGAGCAGTACTTC
CASSFGTASSYEQYF
>TRBV11-2|NA|TRBJ2-5|NA|12
TGTGCCAGCAGCCCCAATGGTGAGACCCAGTACTTC
CASSPNGETQYF
>TRBV9|NA|TRBJ2-1|once|15
TGTGCCAGCAGCGTAGCCAACGGCGGGAACAATGAGCAGTTCTTC
CASSVANGGNNEQFF
>TRBV28|NA|TRBJ2-2|NA|15
TGTGCCAGCAGTTTGGCGGGTACGAACACCGGGGAGCTGTTTTTT
CASSLAGTNTGELFF
>TRBV7-8|TRBD1|TRBJ1-2|NA|16
TGTGCCAGCAGCTCAGGACAGGGGGCATCCTTAGGTGGCTACACCTTC
CASSSGQGASLGGYTF
>TRBV5-1|TRBD1|TRBJ1-2|few|14
TGCGCCAGCAGCTTGGAAACAGGGGCGGGGGGCTACACCTTC
CASSLETGAGGYTF
>TRBV28|TRBD1|TRBJ1-2|NA|15
TGTGCCAGCAGTCATGGGGACAGGGTCTCCTATGGCTACACCTTC
CASSHGDRVSYGYTF
>TRBV7-9|NA|TRBJ1-1|NA|14
TGTGCCAGCAGCTTAGAGGGCGGGAACACTGAAGCTTTCTTT
CASSLEGGNTEAFF
>TRBV19|NA|TRBJ2-1|NA|15
TGTGCCAGTAGTATCAAAAGGGGAAACTACAATGAGCAGTTCTTC
CASSIKRGNYNEQFF
>TRBV5-1|NA|TRBJ1-4|NA|16
TGCGCCAGCAGCTCCGGCCAGCAGGGAGTGGGCGAAAAACTGTTTTTT
CASSSGQQGVGEKLFF
>TRBV5-6|NA|TRBJ2-7|NA|14
TGTGCCAGCAGCTACCCCGGGCCACCCTACGAGCAGTACTTC
CASSYPGPPYEQYF
>TRBV2|NA|TRBJ2-2|NA|11
TGTGCCAGCGCCGTGGGCGGGGAGCTGTTTTTT
CASAVGGELFF
>TRBV24-1|NA|TRBJ2-1|NA|14
TGTGCCACCAGTGAATTCCGGGGGCCAAATGAGCAGTTCTTC
CATSEFRGPNEQFF
>TRBV7-9|NA|TRBJ2-7|NA|12
TGTGCCAGCAGCTTGGCGGACTACGAGCAGTACTTC
CASSLADYEQYF
>TRBV29-1|NA|TRBJ1-1|once|15
TGCAGCGTGGCCCCAGGATGGGGTATGAACACTGAAGCTTTCTTT
CSVAPGWGMNTEAFF
>TRBV7-9|NA|TRBJ1-2|NA|15
TGTGCCAGCAGCTTAGCTCTAGCGGAAAGGGATGGCTACACCTTC
CASSLALAERDGYTF
>TRBV4-1|NA|TRBJ2-7|NA|14
TGCGCCAGCAGCCAAGGGCAACTAACCTACGAGCAGTACTTC
CASSQGQLTYEQYF
>TRBV4-1|TRBD1|TRBJ1-2|few|15
TGCGCCAGCAGCCCAATGACAGGGGGCGTCTATGGCTACACCTTC
CASSPMTGGVYGYTF
>TRBV2|TRBD2|TRBJ2-7|NA|14
TGTGCCAGCAGGGGACTAGCGAGCTCCTACGAGCAGTACTTC
CASRGLASSYEQYF
>TRBV5-4|NA|TRBJ2-7|NA|12
TGTGCCAGCAGCTCTACGTCCTACGAGCAGTACTTC
CASSSTSYEQYF
>TRBV18|TRBD1|TRBJ1-4|NA|14
TGTGCCAGCTCACCGGGGACAGCAAATGAAAAACTGTTTTTT
CASSPGTANEKLFF
>TRBV7-2|TRBD2|TRBJ2-1|NA|15
TGTGCCAGCAGCGGATCTTCCGGGGGGTCCAATGAGCAGTTCTTC
CASSGSSGGSNEQFF
>TRBV28|NA|TRBJ1-2|NA|15
TGTGCCAGCAGTCGGACTAATACAGGGTTTTATGGCTACACCTTC
CASSRTNTGFYGYTF
>TRBV3-1/TRBV3-2|TRBD2|TRBJ2-7|NA|16
TGTGCCAGCAGCTCCGGACTAGCGGGGGTATCCTATGAGCAGTACTTC
CASSSGLAGVSYEQYF
>TRBV6-2/TRBV6-3|NA|TRBJ2-7|NA|15
TGTGCCAGCAGCCACCGACAGGACTATGCCTACGAGCAGTACTTC
CASSHRQDYAYEQYF
>TRBV5-4|NA|TRBJ1-1|NA|14
TGTGCCAGCAGCTTGGTGGGGTTAAGTACTGAAGCTTTCTTT
CASSLVGLSTEAFF
>TRBV28|NA|TRBJ1-5|NA|15
TGTGCCAGCAGCCCACCCGGCAGGGACTCTCAGCCCCAGCATTTT
CASSPPGRDSQPQHF
>TRBV24-1|NA|TRBJ1-5|NA|16
TGTGCCACCAGTGATAGTAGGCGGGGAAGCAATCAGCCCCAGCATTTT
CATSDSRRGSNQPQHF
>TRBV2|TRBD1|TRBJ2-1|NA|15
TGTGCCAGCCTGAACCGGGACAGGGGATACAATGAGCAGTTCTTC
CASLNRDRGYNEQFF
>TRBV30|NA|TRBJ1-2|NA|13
TGTGCCTGGAGCCGGGACAATAACTATGGCTACACCTTC
CAWSRDNNYGYTF
>TRBV9|NA|TRBJ2-2|NA|16
TGTGCCAGCAGCGTAGTCCTGCAATGGGGGACCGGGGAGCTGTTTTTT
CASSVVLQWGTGELFF
>TRBV5-4|NA|TRBJ2-3|NA|14
TGTGCCAGCAGCTTGGTGGGGGATGCAGATACGCAGTATTTT
CASSLVGDADTQYF
>TRBV30|NA|TRBJ1-4|NA|13
TGTGCCTGGAGTGTACGGGACGCCGGGGGACTGTTTTTT
CAWSVRDAGGLFF
>TRBV5-1|NA|TRBJ2-5|NA|19
TGCGCCAGCAGCTTGGCCTACTTGACCTATACCGGTCCCGAAGAGACCCAGTACTTC
CASSLAYLTYTGPEETQYF
>TRBV19|NA|TRBJ2-2|NA|17
TGTGCCAGTAGCTTCCTGTGGAGCGGAGGAAACACCGGGGAGCTGTTTTTT
CASSFLWSGGNTGELFF
>TRBV5-6|NA|TRBJ1-5|NA|15
TGTGCCAGCAGCTTGGCCCCCGAAGAGAGTCAGCCCCAGCATTTT
CASSLAPEESQPQHF
>TRBV5-1|TRBD1|TRBJ1-5|NA|15
TGCGCCAGCAGCTTCGGGGGACAGGGAGGGCAGCCCCAGCATTTT
CASSFGGQGGQPQHF
>TRBV5-1|NA|TRBJ1-2|NA|14
TGCGCCAGCAGCTTTACCGGGACATCGGACGGCTACACCTTC
CASSFTGTSDGYTF
>TRBV2|TRBD2|TRBJ2-2|NA|17
TGTGCCAGCAGTGAACTCTTCGGGGGGGCCGCCACCGGGGAGCTGTTTTTT
CASSELFGGAATGELFF
>TRBV5-5|NA|TRBJ2-2|few|14
TGTGCCAGCAGCTTACTTTCAATCACCGGGGAGCTGTTTTTT
CASSLLSITGELFF